The next 25 T cell receptor beta chains were all read from a single sample in a study of cytotoxic CD8 clonotypes in ibrutinib-treated CLL. Sequencing used immunoSEQ multiplex PCR; TCRdb keeps in-frame clones, though not all of them. This table holds 200,000 to 250,000 clones, 70% found once. The sample here was PBMCs, taken after 24 months of ibrutinib treatment. The receptors were sampled from a human donor with chronic lymphocytic leukemia.

The CDR3 sequence: CASSLGLRDRGNEKLFF. As DNA, the CDR3 is TGCGCCAGCAGCTTGGGCCTTCGGGACAGGGGGAATGAAAAACTGTTTTTT. J is TRBJ1-4 and V is TRBV5-1, with TRBD1 matching 11 bases. This CDR3 spans 17 amino acids. V dropped 0 bases and J dropped 5; count of bases not matched to a gene: 6. In germline, CDR1 is SGHRS, CDR2 YFSETQ. The complete variable domain, with remaining parts taken from reference TRBV5-1 and TRBJ1-4, reads KAGVTQTPRYLIKTRGQQVTLSCSPISGHRSVSWYQQTPGQGLQFLFEYFSETQRNKGNFPGRFSGRQFSNSRSEMNVSTLELGDSALYLCASSLGLRDRGNEKLFFGSGTQLSVL.

This chain joins TRBV5-6 and TRBJ2-1; D gene uncertain. CDR3 length: 16 amino acids. Germline CDR1 SGHDT, CDR2 YYEEEE. V lost 0 bases to trimming and J lost 0 bases, with 10 bases between them. CDR3 loop: CASSLDTRTSYNEQFF. The CDR3 DNA is TGTGCCAGCAGCTTGGATACGCGGACCTCCTACAATGAGCAGTTCTTC.

The chain joins TRBV11-3 to TRBJ2-1; D is possibly TRBD2 (5 bases). Per the germline V gene, CDR1 is SGHNT and CDR2 is YENEEA. The CDR3 is 14 residues long. Trimming cost V 5 bases and J 8 bases, with 16 bases left between them. The CDR3 coding sequence is TGTGCCAGCAGCCCCCACCCCGGAGGTGATGAGCAGTTCTTC. Its translation: CASSPHPGGDEQFF.

V and J are TRBV5-4 and TRBJ2-7; 9 bases are shared with TRBD1. The CDR3 totals 16 residues. J was trimmed by 3 bases and V by 4 bases; bases with no gene match: 11. Germline V gene lookup returns CDR1 SGHNT and CDR2 YYREEE (reference sequence). The CDR3 loop is CASSVQPGQGLYEQYF. Written as DNA, the CDR3 is TGTGCCAGCAGCGTGCAACCGGGACAGGGTCTCTACGAGCAGTACTTC.

This clone was observed once. This chain links TRBV27 with TRBJ2-7; TRBD2 is a possible D gene (5 bases). CDR3 length: 15 residues. Trimming removed 3 bases at V and 7 bases at J, with 19 bases between. The V gene's germline CDR1 is MNHEY and CDR2 SMNVEV (reference sequence). CDR3: CASSFRWTSYEEQYF. CDR3 sequence (DNA): TGTGCCAGCAGTTTTAGGTGGACTTCGTACGAAGAGCAGTACTTC.

The J gene is TRBJ2-7, the V gene TRBV4-2; a weak D match, TRBD1 (7 bases). With 0 bases removed from V and 7 bases from J, the gap between germline ends came to 16 bases. This CDR3 has 15 amino acids. Germline assignment: CDR1 LGHNA and CDR2 YNFKEQ. The CDR3 region has the DNA TGTGCCAGCAGCCAAGAGAGGTCACAGGGGAGGGAGCAGTACTTC. Translated: CASSQERSQGREQYF.

The chain joins TRBV10-3 to TRBJ2-3; 7 bases agree with TRBD2. Per germline, CDR1 ENHRY and CDR2 SYGVKD. The V and J ends lost 2 bases and 0 bases, in that order; junction bases with no gene match: 5. CDR3 length: 16 amino acids. CDR3 sequence: CAISEGRERSTDTQYF. In nucleotides, the CDR3 is TGTGCCATCAGTGAGGGGCGGGAGAGAAGCACAGATACGCAGTATTTT.

This clone was found once. The chain couples TRBV27 to TRBJ2-7; D unclear. V was trimmed by 8 bases and J by 3 bases, leaving 8 bases between them. CDR1 is MNHEY, CDR2 SMNVEV, per germline (reference sequence). The CDR3 contains 11 residues. The CDR3 loop reads CASSKGYEQYF. DNA of the CDR3: TGTGCCAGCTCCAAGGGCTACGAGCAGTACTTC.

The J gene is TRBJ1-1, the V gene TRBV28; 8 bases are a match to TRBD1. The CDR3 covers 14 residues. Losses at the gene ends were 9 bases for V and 1 base for J; bases not matched to a gene: 7. Per germline, CDR1 MDHEN and CDR2 SYDVKM. The CDR3 is CASGTGGRNTEAFF. The CDR3 bases are TGTGCCAGTGGTACAGGGGGGAGGAACACTGAAGCTTTCTTT.

The count of this clone is one. CDR3 DNA: TGTGCCAGCAACAGAGGGGGGGCTCGAACAGATACGCAGTATTTT. Translating it yields CASNRGGARTDTQYF. V usage is TRBV28 and J usage is TRBJ2-3, with a weak D call TRBD2 (7 bases). The CDR3 loop spans 15 amino acids. In germline, CDR1 is MDHEN, CDR2 SYDVKM. Trimming pared 7 bases from V and 3 bases from J, leaving 17 bases between.

This sequence joins TRBV27 and TRBJ1-1; D gene uncertain. The CDR3 is 14 amino acids. Germline lookup yields CDR1 MNHEY and CDR2 SMNVEV (reference sequence). V dropped 3 bases and J dropped 0 bases, with 8 bases sitting between them. The CDR3 DNA follows: TGTGCCAGCAGTTTTGGAGGACTGAACACTGAAGCTTTCTTT. The encoded protein is CASSFGGLNTEAFF.

This clone was recorded a few times. The rearrangement uses TRBV2 and TRBJ2-1, with 7 nucleotides matching TRBD2. The germline CDR1 and CDR2 sequences are SNHLY and FYNNEI. Unmatched junction bases numbered 7, after V lost 3 bases and J lost 8 bases. The CDR3 runs 14 residues. The CDR3 loop is CASSELTSVHEQFF. In DNA form, the CDR3 reads TGTGCCAGCAGTGAGTTAACTAGCGTCCATGAGCAGTTCTTC.

This chain uses TRBV19 with TRBJ2-1; D possibly matches TRBD1 or TRBD2 (5 bases each). The V gene lost 4 bases and the J gene lost 1 base, with 8 bases spanning the gap. The germline CDR1 and CDR2 sequences are LNHDA and SQIVND (reference sequence). The CDR3 length is 14 residues. This CDR3 reads CASSRDGSYNEQFF. CDR3 nucleotides: TGTGCCAGTAGTAGGGACGGTTCCTACAATGAGCAGTTCTTC. The whole variable domain, filled in from reference TRBV19 and TRBJ2-1, reads DGGITQSPKYLFRKEGQNVTLSCEQNLNHDAMYWYRQDPGQGLRLIYYSQIVNDFQKGDIAEGYSVSREKKESFPLTVTSAQKNPTAFYLCASSRDGSYNEQFFGPGTRLTVL.

The sample holds a few counts of this clone. J is TRBJ2-7 and V is TRBV28, with D maybe TRBD1 (6 bases). Looked up from germline, CDR1 is MDHEN and CDR2 is SYDVKM. The germline V and J ends were trimmed by 4 bases and 3 bases, with 10 bases remaining between them. The CDR3 runs to 13 residues. The CDR3 DNA sequence: TGTGCCAGCAGTTCAGGGGCTGGCTACGAGCAGTACTTC. It yields the protein CASSSGAGYEQYF.

The chain carries TRBV12-5 and TRBJ2-5; 10 bases map to TRBD1. Germline lookup yields CDR1 LGHNT and CDR2 FRNRAP. V was clipped by 3 bases and J by 5 bases; unmatched bases: 6. CDR3 length equals 15 residues. CDR3 amino acids: CASGLRTGGLETQYF. CDR3 coding DNA: TGTGCTAGTGGTTTACGGACAGGGGGACTGGAGACCCAGTACTTC.

The rearrangement links TRBV7-2 to TRBJ2-7; 8 nucleotides agree with TRBD2. V lost 3 bases to trimming and J lost 2 bases; unmatched junction nucleotides: 3. The CDR3 covers 14 residues. Looked up from germline, CDR1 is SGHTA and CDR2 is FQGNSA. This chain's CDR3 is CASSFTSGPYEQYF. CDR3 nucleotide sequence: TGTGCCAGCAGCTTCACTAGCGGCCCCTACGAGCAGTACTTC.

The V call is TRBV28, the J call TRBJ1-6, with D unresolved. The CDR3 contains 12 residues. Trimming cost V 4 bases and J 14 bases, with 12 bases left between them. The germline V gene has CDR1 MDHEN and CDR2 SYDVKM. CDR3 loop: CASSSSSGTLHF. CDR3 bases: TGTGCCAGCAGTTCGTCCTCGGGGACCCTCCACTTT.

The rearrangement joins TRBV10-2 to TRBJ2-7; TRBD2 is a possible D gene (6 bases). Germline V gene lookup returns CDR1 WSHSY and CDR2 SAAADI. The germline V and J ends were trimmed by 0 bases and 6 bases, with 21 bases remaining between them. The CDR3 contains 17 residues. The DNA of the CDR3 is TGCGCCAGCAGTGAGTCTCGGGGGTCAAAGGGGTTACGCGAGCAGTACTTC. Residues: CASSESRGSKGLREQYF.

The chain joins TRBV27 to TRBJ2-7; tentative D call: TRBD2 (6 bases). Germline-derived CDR1 and CDR2 are MNHEY and SMNVEV (reference sequence). Trimming pared 1 base from V and 4 bases from J, leaving 11 bases between. CDR3 length: 14 amino acids. The CDR3 is CASSLFGSGYEQYF. CDR3 bases: TGTGCCAGCAGTTTATTCGGTAGCGGATACGAGCAGTACTTC.

The V and J genes are TRBV7-3 and TRBJ2-3; perhaps D is TRBD1 or TRBD2 (5 bases each). The CDR3 is 14 amino acids. The germline V and J ends were trimmed by 5 bases and 3 bases, with 12 bases remaining between them. Per the germline V gene, CDR1 is SGHTA and CDR2 is FQGTGA. The CDR3: CASSRGPRTDTQYF. The CDR3 DNA is TGTGCCAGCAGCCGGGGCCCGAGGACAGATACGCAGTATTTT.

This clone occurred once. V usage is TRBV7-9 and J usage is TRBJ1-4; D is undetermined. Looked up from germline, CDR1 is SEHNR and CDR2 is FQNEAQ (reference sequence). Deletions cut 5 bases from V and 10 bases from J, with 20 bases between. The CDR3 covers 15 residues. As DNA, the CDR3 is TGTGCCAGCAGCCCAGGTCACCTTCGGGAAGGAAAACTGTTTTTT. Translation: CASSPGHLREGKLFF.

The chain recombines TRBV7-9 with TRBJ2-1; D may be TRBD1 (6 bases). Looked up from germline, CDR1 is SEHNR and CDR2 is FQNEAQ (reference sequence). The length of the CDR3 is 16 residues. V gave up 5 bases and J gave up 2 bases, with 16 bases separating them. CDR3 in amino acids: CASSTLQGKAYNEQFF. In nucleotides, the CDR3 is TGTGCCAGCAGCACGCTACAGGGAAAGGCCTACAATGAGCAGTTCTTC.

This clone was counted only a few times. The chain employs TRBV15 and TRBJ2-4, with D perhaps matching TRBD1 (5 bases). V lost 3 bases, J lost 0 bases, and 9 bases lay in between. The CDR3 length is 15 residues. Germline V gene lookup returns CDR1 LNHNV and CDR2 YYDKDF (reference sequence). This CDR3 is CATSSRQGAKNIQYF. The CDR3 DNA reads as TGTGCCACCAGCAGCAGGCAGGGAGCCAAAAACATTCAGTACTTC.

Here the CDR3 DNA reads TGCGCCAGCAGGGCCGGGACCGAGGGAAACACCATATATTTT. Protein product: CASRAGTEGNTIYF. This chain links TRBV5-1 with TRBJ1-3, with TRBD1 as a possible D gene (5 bases). In germline, CDR1 is SGHRS, CDR2 YFSETQ. V was clipped by 5 bases and J by 4 bases, with 13 bases between them. The CDR3 is 14 amino acids.

V usage is TRBV25-1 and J usage is TRBJ2-2, with D uncertain. V was trimmed by 5 bases and J by 5 bases, leaving 3 bases between them. The CDR3 sequence is 11 residues long. Germline V CDR1 and CDR2: MGHDK, SYGVNS. The CDR3 reads CASSRTGELFF. The CDR3 region has the DNA TGTGCCAGCAGTAGAACCGGGGAGCTGTTTTTT.